Presented here are 8 T cell receptor beta chains from one specimen sequenced in a study of T cell repertoires in cytomegalovirus infection. TCRdb called the reads again in MiXCR, with one record for every CDR3 protein. The data show 650,000 to 900,000 distinct CDR3 sequences, with approximately 30% seen just once and roughly 12% held by the top ten. These receptors have no identified antigens. The input for sequencing was cultured CD8+ T cells from PBMCs, taken from culture after CMV antigen stimulation. All receptors derive from a human donor in good health (CMV status not recorded). Some clones in this sample may be carry-over from other donors' samples.

This clonotype was detected many times. The rearrangement joins TRBV7-2 to TRBJ1-4; D gene unclear. The CDR3 is 14 residues long. The V and J ends lost 2 bases and 5 bases respectively, with 9 bases between them. Germline CDR1 reads SGHTA; CDR2 reads FQGNSA. The CDR3 sequence is CASSLRRVNEKLFF. Written as DNA, the CDR3 is TGTGCCAGCAGCTTAAGGAGGGTCAATGAAAAACTGTTTTTT.

In this sample, this clonotype turned up a few times. The gene calls are TRBV7-8 and TRBJ2-3; 12 nucleotides match TRBD1. The CDR3 length is 17 residues. The ends lost 5 bases at V and 6 bases at J; junction bases unmatched: 12. Per germline, CDR1 SGHVS and CDR2 FQNEAQ. This CDR3 reads CASSQSAGDRGQDTQYF. CDR3 DNA sequence: TGTGCCAGCAGCCAATCGGCAGGGGACAGGGGGCAGGATACGCAGTATTTT.

This clonotype has only a few counts. This rearrangement joins TRBV27 to TRBJ1-5, with unresolved D. V was trimmed by 5 bases and J by 6 bases, leaving 8 bases between them. The length of the CDR3 is 12 residues. From germline, CDR1 is MNHEY and CDR2 SMNVEV (reference sequence). CDR3 nucleotides: TGTGCCAGCAGTAAAGTAGGTCAGCCCCAGCATTTT. Translation: CASSKVGQPQHF.

In its sample, this clonotype was seen many times. The chain's CDR3 is CASSPRVAVSTDTQYF. The CDR3 DNA reads TGTGCCAGCAGCCCCCGGGTAGCAGTTAGCACAGATACGCAGTATTTT. The chain joins TRBV7-6 to TRBJ2-3; D not resolved. Germline V gene data show CDR1 as SGHVS and CDR2 as FNYEAQ. The CDR3 is 16 residues long. V was cut by 5 bases and J by 0 bases, with 15 bases left in between. Looking up the rest from reference TRBV7-6 and TRBJ2-3 gives the full variable domain: GAGVSQSPRYKVTKRGQDVALRCDPISGHVSLYWYRQALGQGPEFLTYFNYEAQQDKSGLPNDRFSAERPEGSISTLTIQRTEQRDSAMYRCASSPRVAVSTDTQYFGPGTRLTVL.

V is TRBV5-1 and J is TRBJ2-7, with D perhaps TRBD1 or TRBD2 (5 bases each). Germline CDR1 SGHRS, CDR2 YFSETQ. CDR3 length: 16 amino acids. Between the trimmed V and J ends, which lost 0 bases and 2 bases, there was a span of 15 bases. The CDR3 protein is CASSLGAGAEAYEQYF. The CDR3 nucleotides read TGCGCCAGCAGCTTGGGGGCCGGGGCAGAGGCCTACGAGCAGTACTTC.

In this sample, this clonotype turned up many times. The chain links TRBV7-9 to TRBJ2-2; D gene unclear. Germline V gene data show CDR1 as SEHNR and CDR2 as FQNEAQ (reference sequence). The ends were cut back, 0 bases at V and 6 bases at J, with 8 bases in the middle. This CDR3 spans 14 amino acids. CDR3 bases: TGTGCCAGCAGCTTAGCAAGTTCCCCCGGGGAGCTGTTTTTT. It translates to CASSLASSPGELFF. The full variable domain, rest sourced from reference TRBV7-9 and TRBJ2-2, is DTGVSQNPRHKITKRGQNVTFRCDPISEHNRLYWYRQTLGQGPEFLTYFQNEAQLEKSRLLSDRFSAERPKGSFSTLEIQRTEQGDSAMYLCASSLASSPGELFFGEGSRLTVL.

V gene TRBV2 combines with J gene TRBJ1-5; D unresolved. V was shortened by 4 bases and J by 9 bases, with 13 bases between the two germline ends. Germline assignment: CDR1 SNHLY and CDR2 FYNNEI. There are 13 residues in the CDR3. The CDR3 bases are TGTGCCAGCAGTGGCAGACCCCTAGGGCCCCAGCATTTT. Its translation is CASSGRPLGPQHF.

This clonotype occurred a few times. This chain uses TRBV7-9 with TRBJ1-1, with D hard to call. CDR1 SEHNR and CDR2 FQNEAQ come from the germline V gene (reference sequence). V dropped 4 bases and J dropped 1 base, with 10 bases sitting between them. CDR3 length: 14 amino acids. The CDR3, as DNA: TGTGCCAGCAGCTCACAGCCTCCGAACACTGAAGCTTTCTTT. The encoded protein is CASSSQPPNTEAFF.